These 14 T cell receptor beta chains originate from one sample sequenced in a study of quantifying T cell responses using KT2 cells. Study at large: Reverse transcription used primers in the TCR alpha and beta constant regions.

An oligo carrying a UMI was ligated to the cDNA 3' end. First-round PCR used around 4 cycles and beta primers RC1.1 and RC1.2 covering TRBC1 and TRBC2. TCRdb passed the UMI-ligation and nested PCR reads through MiXCR, listing each CDR3 protein once. The top ten hold roughly 9.7% of the sample, which has some 34,000 distinct CDR3 sequences, around 10% seen once. The sequencing input was PBMCs spiked with cells of the T cell clone KT2. These receptors were taken from a human donor.

Within the sample, this clonotype is medium-sized (0.01 to 0.1%). The chain carries TRBV6-2 or TRBV6-3 and TRBJ2-3, with 7 nucleotides matching TRBD2. Germline trimming cut 5 bases from V and 2 bases from J; bases unmatched to any gene: 7. Germline CDR1 and CDR2: MNHEY and SVGEGT. This CDR3 has 15 residues. This CDR3 reads CASSTAGVSTDTQYF. CDR3 DNA: TGTGCCAGCAGTACGGCGGGAGTTTCCACAGATACGCAGTATTTT.

The gene calls are TRBV29-1 and TRBJ1-1; D gene unclear. The CDR3 loop spans 13 amino acids. Trimming shortened V by 7 bases and J by 1 base, and 13 bases separated the two germline ends. Germline V gene lookup returns CDR1 SQVTM and CDR2 ANQGSEA. The CDR3 nucleotides are TGCAGCGCCCGAATGGAGCCGAACACTGAAGCTTTCTTT. This translates into CSARMEPNTEAFF. The whole variable domain, remainder taken from reference TRBV29-1 and TRBJ1-1, is SAVISQKPSRDICQRGTSLTIQCQVDSQVTMMFWYRQQPGQSLTLIATANQGSEATYESGFVIDKFPISRPNLTFSTLTVSNMSPEDSSIYLCSARMEPNTEAFFGQGTRLTVV.

The V call is TRBV25-1, the J call TRBJ2-1; D gene unclear. Trimming pared 5 bases from V and 6 bases from J, leaving 8 bases between. CDR1 and CDR2 from the germline V gene are MGHDK and SYGVNS. This CDR3 is 12 amino acids long. CDR3 sequence (DNA): TGTGCCAGCAGTTGGTTAATCAATGAGCAGTTCTTC. Translating gives CASSWLINEQFF.

This clonotype was detected a few times. This chain links TRBV29-1 with TRBJ2-2; D gene uncertain. The germline V gene has CDR1 SQVTM and CDR2 ANQGSEA. The CDR3 is 13 amino acids. Trimming stripped 3 bases from V and 8 bases from J, with 13 bases between. The CDR3 is CSVEGKVSGELFF. Here the CDR3 DNA reads TGCAGCGTTGAGGGGAAAGTCTCTGGGGAGCTGTTTTTT.

This clonotype was recorded a few times. V gene TRBV2 combines with J gene TRBJ1-2; the D is unclear. V shed 7 bases and J shed 6 bases, with 6 bases lying between them. The germline CDR1 and CDR2 sequences are SNHLY and FYNNEI. The CDR3 consists of 10 residues. The CDR3: CASTKDGYTF. CDR3 DNA sequence: TGTGCCAGCACCAAAGATGGCTACACCTTC.

The chain couples TRBV25-1 to TRBJ2-2; 8 bases agree with TRBD1. J gave up 1 base and V 5 bases, and 15 bases lay outside the gene matches. The length of the CDR3 is 19 residues. Germline lookup yields CDR1 MGHDK and CDR2 SYGVNS. CDR3 in DNA: TGTGCCAGCAGTTCTCACAGGGGGAGATTTATACGGAACACCGGGGAGCTGTTTTTT. It codes for CASSSHRGRFIRNTGELFF.

The chain is built from TRBV28 and TRBJ2-7; D may be TRBD1 (6 bases). Germline V gene sequence: CDR1 MDHEN, CDR2 SYDVKM. The germline V and J ends were trimmed by 10 bases and 3 bases, with 16 bases remaining between them. The CDR3 runs 13 residues. CDR3 coding DNA: TGTGCCACTACAGGGAACATCATCTACGAGCAGTACTTC. Encoded protein: CATTGNIIYEQYF.

The CDR3 nucleotides read TGCAGCGTTCCCGGCGTCGGGACAGGGGGCGGGTATGGCTACACCTTC. This codes for CSVPGVGTGGGYGYTF. The V gene is TRBV29-1, the J gene TRBJ1-2; 12 positions match TRBD1. The CDR3 has 16 amino acids. V lost 5 bases to trimming and J lost 5 bases; unmatched junction nucleotides: 12. Germline V CDR1 and CDR2: SQVTM, ANQGSEA.

This clonotype was picked up many times. V usage is TRBV7-2 and J usage is TRBJ2-3; 7 bases map to TRBD2. Germline V gives CDR1 SGHTA, CDR2 FQGNSA. This CDR3 is built from 17 residues. V lost 5 bases to trimming and J lost 0 bases; unmatched junction nucleotides: 11. The CDR3 nucleotides are TGTGCCAGCAGCCACCGACTAGCTGGAACGAGCACAGATACGCAGTATTTT. It encodes CASSHRLAGTSTDTQYF.

In this sample, this clonotype turned up a few times. The chain has TRBV4-2 and TRBJ2-5; a possible D gene is TRBD1 (6 bases). The V end lost 0 bases, the J end lost 5 bases, and 16 bases lay between the germline ends. This CDR3 contains 16 residues. CDR1 and CDR2 from the germline V gene are LGHNA and YNFKEQ. The CDR3 coding sequence is TGTGCCAGCAGCCAAGATCGCAGGGGTCGACTGGAGACCCAGTACTTC. Protein sequence: CASSQDRRGRLETQYF.

The gene calls are TRBV7-9 and TRBJ1-5; no firm D call. Trimming took off 4 bases at V and 2 bases at J, with 3 bases between the two ends. The germline V gene has CDR1 SEHNR and CDR2 FQNEAQ (reference sequence). The CDR3 runs to 12 residues. The CDR3 nucleotides read TGTGCCAGCAGCTCAGGCAATCAGCCCCAGCATTTT. It codes for CASSSGNQPQHF. Filled out from reference TRBV7-9 and TRBJ1-5, the complete variable domain reads DTGVSQNPRHKITKRGQNVTFRCDPISEHNRLYWYRQTLGQGPEFLTYFQNEAQLEKSRLLSDRFSAERPKGSFSTLEIQRTEQGDSAMYLCASSSGNQPQHFGDGTRLSIL.

The genes are TRBV12-3 or TRBV12-4 and TRBJ2-6; D remains ambiguous. CDR3 size: 14 residues. The V end was cut by 6 bases, the J end by 0 bases, with 6 bases between. CDR3 coding DNA: TGTGCCAGCAGCCGCAGCTCTGGGGCCAACGTCCTGACTTTC. Its translation: CASSRSSGANVLTF.

At least ten counts were recorded for this clonotype. The V call is TRBV5-1, the J call TRBJ2-3, with a weak D call TRBD2 (5 bases). This CDR3 is 14 amino acids long. Trimming removed 1 base at V and 4 bases at J, with 10 bases between. Looked up from germline, CDR1 is SGHRS and CDR2 is YFSETQ. The CDR3 DNA follows: TGCGCCAGCAGCTTGAAGCTAGCCCCAGATACGCAGTATTTT. It yields the protein CASSLKLAPDTQYF.

This clonotype was seen only a few times. The chain recombines TRBV20-1 with TRBJ2-3, with 9 bases fitting TRBD2. The CDR3 extends over 15 amino acids. V was clipped by 3 bases and J by 0 bases; unmatched bases: 4. Germline assignment: CDR1 DFQATT and CDR2 SNEGSKA (reference sequence). CDR3 region: CSASSGSDSTDTQYF. The CDR3 DNA reads as TGCAGTGCTAGTAGCGGGAGTGACAGCACAGATACGCAGTATTTT.